A selection of T cell receptor beta chains follows, all from one sample in a study of blood T cell repertoires in COVID-19. Measured with immunoSEQ multiplex PCR; TCRdb has only the in-frame clones, and not every one. Of 50,000 to 55,000 clones in the sample, just under 90% were seen once. The sample was peripheral blood. The receptors were sampled from a man aged 45 to 65 with acute or convalescent COVID-19. CDR3s include the opening cysteine and the closing phenylalanine or tryptophan. The D gene is left open where the match is weak. Not every row has a clone size; where given, it reads once, few, many or a size class.

clone_size: once
cdr3_length: 15
d_call: .
j_call: TRBJ2-1
v_call: TRBV6-6
cdr3_nt: TGTGCCAGCAGCTCCGGAGGGACGGATTACAATGAGCAGTTCTTC
cdr3_aa: CASSSGGTDYNEQFF

clone_size: .
cdr3_length: 13
d_call: .
j_call: TRBJ1-5
v_call: TRBV7-9
cdr3_nt: TGTGCCAGCAGCTTATCGGGGAATCAGCCCCAGCATTTT
cdr3_aa: CASSLSGNQPQHF

clone_size: .
cdr3_length: 13
d_call: .
j_call: TRBJ2-2
v_call: TRBV12-3/TRBV12-4
cdr3_nt: TGTGCCAACCCTGGACATAACACCGGGGAGCTGTTTTTT
cdr3_aa: CANPGHNTGELFF

clone_size: .
cdr3_length: 18
d_call: TRBD1
j_call: TRBJ1-5
v_call: TRBV5-6
cdr3_nt: TGTGCCAGCTCCCAAGGGGACAGGAGAACGTATAGCAATCAGCCCCAGCATTTT
cdr3_aa: CASSQGDRRTYSNQPQHF

clone_size: .
cdr3_length: 16
d_call: .
j_call: TRBJ1-6
v_call: TRBV9
cdr3_nt: TGTGCCAGCAGCCCCCAGGAACGCTCCTATAATTCACCCCTCCACTTT
cdr3_aa: CASSPQERSYNSPLHF

clone_size: .
cdr3_length: 16
d_call: .
j_call: TRBJ2-7
v_call: TRBV25-1
cdr3_nt: TGTGCCAGCAGTGAATCGGCCAGGGAGGAACCCTACGAGCAGTACTTC
cdr3_aa: CASSESAREEPYEQYF

clone_size: .
cdr3_length: 13
d_call: .
j_call: TRBJ1-3
v_call: TRBV18
cdr3_nt: TGTGCCAGCTCACCGGCTTCTGGAAACACCATATATTTT
cdr3_aa: CASSPASGNTIYF

clone_size: few
cdr3_length: 12
d_call: .
j_call: TRBJ1-1
v_call: TRBV6-5
cdr3_nt: TGTGCCAGCACCACAGTGAACACTGAAGCTTTCTTT
cdr3_aa: CASTTVNTEAFF

clone_size: .
cdr3_length: 13
d_call: .
j_call: TRBJ1-1
v_call: TRBV5-6
cdr3_nt: TGTGCCAGCAGCAGCGGGATGTTGACTGAAGCTTTCTTT
cdr3_aa: CASSSGMLTEAFF

clone_size: .
cdr3_length: 17
d_call: TRBD1
j_call: TRBJ1-5
v_call: TRBV12-5
cdr3_nt: TGTGCTAGTGGTCCGTCTAGGGACAGGGATCCTAATCAGCCCCAGCATTTT
cdr3_aa: CASGPSRDRDPNQPQHF

clone_size: once
cdr3_length: 12
d_call: TRBD2
j_call: TRBJ2-1
v_call: TRBV12-3/TRBV12-4
cdr3_nt: TGTGCCAGCCGGCACGGGGGGAATGAGCAGTTCTTC
cdr3_aa: CASRHGGNEQFF

clone_size: .
cdr3_length: 13
d_call: .
j_call: TRBJ2-1
v_call: TRBV7-9
cdr3_nt: TGTGCCAGCAGCCCCCAGATTATCCATGAGCAGTTCTTC
cdr3_aa: CASSPQIIHEQFF

clone_size: .
cdr3_length: 14
d_call: .
j_call: TRBJ2-7
v_call: TRBV27
cdr3_nt: TGTGCCAGCAGTTTACAGCCAGGGGTCTACGAGCAGTACTTC
cdr3_aa: CASSLQPGVYEQYF

clone_size: .
cdr3_length: 14
d_call: TRBD1
j_call: TRBJ1-2
v_call: TRBV7-6
cdr3_nt: TGTGCCAGCAGCCGGACAGGCCTTAACTATGGCTACACCTTC
cdr3_aa: CASSRTGLNYGYTF

clone_size: .
cdr3_length: 16
d_call: .
j_call: TRBJ2-1
v_call: TRBV3-1/TRBV3-2
cdr3_nt: TGTGCCAGCAGCCAGGCCTACGGGGTGAGTGCCAATGAGCAGTTCTTC
cdr3_aa: CASSQAYGVSANEQFF

clone_size: .
cdr3_length: 16
d_call: .
j_call: TRBJ1-4
v_call: TRBV19
cdr3_nt: TGTGCCAGTAGTACCCACTCGCTCCTTGTAAATGAAAAACTGTTTTTT
cdr3_aa: CASSTHSLLVNEKLFF